This T cell receptor (beta chain) was captured by sequencing in a study of cytomegalovirus exposure and HLA in healthy donors. Whole-study results and caveats: The classifier reportedly diagnosed cytomegalovirus status with high specificity and sensitivity.

Comments on this clone: Its antigen is unknown.

A multiplex PCR was run with 60 Vbeta primers and 13 Jbeta primers. TCRdb's copy holds only in-frame clones and misses some; the assay was immunoSEQ multiplex PCR. There are fewer than 200,000 clones in the sample; about 81% occur only once, and 3% lies in the top ten. The V and J ends lost 1 base and 0 bases respectively, with 11 bases between them. The length of the CDR3 is 16 residues. CDR1 and CDR2 from the germline V gene are LNHNV and YYDKDF (reference sequence). The clonotype comes from a woman aged 45 to 65 in good health and CMV-seropositive. The chain couples TRBV15 to TRBJ2-3; D is possibly TRBD1 (6 bases). Sequenced input: PBMCs. The CDR3 nucleotides read TGTGCCACCAGCAGAGGTGGGGGCACGAGCACAGATACGCAGTATTTT. This gives the protein CATSRGGGTSTDTQYF.